This entry describes one T cell receptor (beta chain). Its matching antigen is unknown. These data originate in a study of cytomegalovirus exposure and HLA in healthy donors. Study-level points and caveats: Cytomegalovirus association was listed for 164 TCR beta chains.

This CDR3 region has 15 residues. The germline V gene has CDR1 SEHNR and CDR2 FQNEAQ (reference sequence). The V gene end was trimmed by 5 bases and the J gene end by 4 bases; junction bases not matched to a gene: 5. Primers for the PCR totalled 60 Vbeta and 13 Jbeta. Clones were sequenced by immunoSEQ multiplex PCR, and TCRdb holds only the in-frame ones, with some missing. The sample lists more than 150,000 clones; roughly 79% were seen once. The chain employs TRBV7-9 and TRBJ2-3; 11 nucleotides agree with TRBD2. This receptor was taken from a man aged 35 to 55 in good health and CMV-seronegative. Input material: PBMCs. The CDR3 loop reads CASSITSGSADTQYF. CDR3 bases: TGTGCCAGCAGCATCACTAGCGGGAGTGCAGATACGCAGTATTTT. The whole variable domain, filled in from reference TRBV7-9 and TRBJ2-3, reads DTGVSQNPRHKITKRGQNVTFRCDPISEHNRLYWYRQTLGQGPEFLTYFQNEAQLEKSRLLSDRFSAERPKGSFSTLEIQRTEQGDSAMYLCASSITSGSADTQYFGPGTRLTVL.